In its sample, the clone carrying this T cell receptor (beta chain) was seen a few times. Its antigen is currently unknown. Trimming cost V 4 bases and J 1 base; bases outside gene matches: 10. The germline V gene has CDR1 LGHNA and CDR2 YSLEER. CDR3 length: 19 residues. This specimen comes from a study of blood T cells in healthy people across ages. Study-wide findings and caveats: Naive CD4+ cell counts and diversity both ran higher in long-lived than in aged donors. The fall in TCR beta diversity per million T cells was roughly linear with age.

Through a sample-barcoded 5' primer and a J-beta primer mix, a second PCR was run for 7 to 11 cycles. From the 5' RACE reads, TCRdb called clonotypes with MiXCR, one entry per CDR3 protein. The sample has about 830,000 distinct CDR3 sequences, 55% to 65% seen once. The amount of total RNA extracted per sample was at least 5 micrograms. Material: blood. This rearrangement joins TRBV4-3 to TRBJ2-1; 13 bases align to TRBD2. The receptor was derived from a man younger than 40 in good health. DNA for the CDR3: TGCGCCAGCAGCCGTATAACTAGCGGGGGGGCCGAATCCTACAATGAGCAGTTCTTC. It encodes CASSRITSGGAESYNEQFF.